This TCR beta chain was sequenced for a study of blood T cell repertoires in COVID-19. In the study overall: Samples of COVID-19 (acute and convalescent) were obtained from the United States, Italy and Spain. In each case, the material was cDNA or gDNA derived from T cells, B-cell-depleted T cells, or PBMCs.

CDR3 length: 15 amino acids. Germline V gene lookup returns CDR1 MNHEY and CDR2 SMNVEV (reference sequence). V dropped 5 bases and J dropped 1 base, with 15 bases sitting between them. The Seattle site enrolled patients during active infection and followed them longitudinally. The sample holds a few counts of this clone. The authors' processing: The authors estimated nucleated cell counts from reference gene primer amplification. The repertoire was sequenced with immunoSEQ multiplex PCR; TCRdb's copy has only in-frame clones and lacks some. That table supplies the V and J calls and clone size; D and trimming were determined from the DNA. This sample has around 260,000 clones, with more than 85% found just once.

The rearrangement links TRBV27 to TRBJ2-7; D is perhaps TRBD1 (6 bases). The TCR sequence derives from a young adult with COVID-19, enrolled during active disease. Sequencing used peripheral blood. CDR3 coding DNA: TGTGCCAGCAGTATCGGACAGCCACTATCCTACGAGCAGTACTTC. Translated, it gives CASSIGQPLSYEQYF.